The rows below give T cell receptor beta chains drawn from one sample of a study of blood T cells in healthy people across ages. TCRdb ran MiXCR on the 5' RACE reads and lists one entry per CDR3 protein. The table lists approximately 2,000,000 distinct CDR3 sequences, about two fifths of them singletons, with roughly 24% in the top ten. Sequenced material: blood. Receptors originate from a human donor in good health. Both conserved end residues are part of each CDR3. D genes are given only for firm matches. For some rows the clone size is stated as once, few or many, or as a class when expanded; others skip it.

v_call	j_call	d_call	clone_size	cdr3_aa	cdr3_nt
TRBV7-2	TRBJ2-1	TRBD1	NA	CASSRPGQGREEQFF	TGTGCCAGCAGCCGCCCGGGACAGGGTCGGGAGGAGCAGTTCTTC
TRBV6-6	TRBJ2-7	TRBD1	few	CASSSQDRAGEQYF	TGTGCCAGCAGTTCCCAGGACAGGGCGGGAGAGCAGTACTTC
TRBV7-9	TRBJ2-1	NA	many	CASSLGREQFF	TGTGCCAGCAGTTTGGGGAGGGAGCAGTTCTTC
TRBV12-3/TRBV12-4	TRBJ1-1	NA	NA	CASSAGFRVAFF	TGTGCCAGCAGCGCAGGGTTCCGAGTAGCTTTCTTT
TRBV6-1	TRBJ2-7	NA	NA	CASSAGRNYEQYF	TGTGCCAGCAGTGCAGGGAGGAACTACGAGCAGTACTTC
TRBV20-1	TRBJ2-5	NA	few	CSARGPQETQYF	TGCAGTGCTCGGGGACCGCAAGAGACCCAGTACTTC
TRBV4-1	TRBJ1-2	NA	NA	CASSQDLGRDYGYTF	TGCGCCAGCAGCCAAGATCTGGGACGAGACTATGGCTACACCTTC
TRBV20-1	TRBJ1-2	TRBD1	NA	CPYLTGGWYGYTF	TGCCCGTACCTGACAGGGGGATGGTATGGCTACACCTTC
TRBV20-1	TRBJ1-5	NA	once	CSAIDLGPGSNQPQHF	TGCAGTGCTATCGATCTCGGGCCTGGTAGCAATCAGCCCCAGCATTTT
TRBV5-6	TRBJ1-1	NA	NA	CASSRDRRGGAFF	TGTGCCAGCAGCCGGGACCGCCGCGGAGGAGCTTTCTTT
TRBV5-1	TRBJ2-3	NA	NA	CASSLGARWDTDTQYF	TGCGCCAGCAGCTTGGGCGCAAGGTGGGACACAGATACGCAGTATTTT
TRBV9	TRBJ2-3	NA	NA	CASSVEGFPTDTQYF	TGTGCCAGCAGCGTAGAGGGATTCCCCACAGATACGCAGTATTTT
TRBV28	TRBJ2-7	TRBD2	few	CASSWTSVTSSYEQYF	TGTGCCAGCAGTTGGACTAGCGTAACGAGCTCCTACGAGCAGTACTTC
TRBV12-3/TRBV12-4	TRBJ1-2	NA	NA	CASSPSTFIYGYTF	TGTGCCAGCAGCCCGTCTACGTTCATCTATGGCTACACCTTC
TRBV5-1	TRBJ1-2	TRBD1	NA	CASSPRTGNGHTF	TGCGCCAGCAGCCCCCGGACAGGGAATGGCCACACCTTC
TRBV29-1	TRBJ1-1	NA	few	CSVVRVMNTEAFF	TGCAGCGTTGTCAGGGTTATGAACACTGAAGCTTTCTTT
TRBV27	TRBJ2-2	NA	NA	CASSFWAGKGTGELFF	TGTGCCAGCAGTTTTTGGGCAGGAAAGGGCACCGGGGAGCTGTTTTTT
TRBV20-1	TRBJ2-5	NA	few	CSQLTGADFGETQYF	TGCAGTCAATTAACCGGAGCGGACTTTGGAGAGACCCAGTACTTC
TRBV7-2	TRBJ1-4	NA	NA	CASSSFPRGRNEKLFF	TGTGCCAGCAGCTCCTTTCCCAGGGGACGCAATGAAAAACTGTTTTTT
TRBV6-5	TRBJ2-3	NA	NA	CASSYRRGDTDTQYF	TGTGCCAGCAGTTACCGGCGGGGAGACACAGATACGCAGTATTTT
TRBV29-1	TRBJ2-1	TRBD2	NA	CSVERGGEYNEQFF	TGCAGCGTTGAACGGGGGGGCGAATACAATGAGCAGTTCTTC
TRBV2	TRBJ2-1	TRBD1	many	CASSPSRGFYNEQFF	TGTGCCAGCAGCCCTAGCAGGGGGTTCTACAATGAGCAGTTCTTC
TRBV7-6	TRBJ1-4	NA	few	CASSPLGIEKLFF	TGTGCCAGCAGCCCATTGGGGATTGAAAAACTGTTTTTT
TRBV5-1	TRBJ2-3	TRBD2	few	CASSLAPLAGVGDTQYF	TGCGCCAGCAGCTTGGCGCCACTAGCGGGGGTAGGAGATACGCAGTATTTT
TRBV7-2	TRBJ2-5	NA	NA	CASSLESAQETQYF	TGTGCCAGCAGCTTAGAATCGGCCCAAGAGACCCAGTACTTC
TRBV19	TRBJ1-1	NA	NA	CASSIRGEDTEAFF	TGTGCCAGTAGTATACGGGGGGAGGACACTGAAGCTTTCTTT
TRBV20-1	TRBJ2-7	TRBD2	once	CSARMGLSLYEQYF	TGCAGTGCTAGGATGGGACTAAGCCTCTACGAGCAGTACTTC